A single sample gave rise to the 11 T cell receptor beta chains below, sequenced in a study of blood T cell repertoires in COVID-19. The table came from immunoSEQ multiplex PCR; TCRdb's copy has only in-frame clones and leaves some out. This sample has approximately 52,000 clones, with 75% to 90% found just once. Material: peripheral blood. These receptors originate from a man between 60 and 75 years old with acute or convalescent COVID-19.

The rearrangement links TRBV6-5 to TRBJ2-4; D gene ambiguous. Germline CDR1 and CDR2: MNHEY and SVGAGI. V shed 4 bases and J shed 4 bases, with 11 bases lying between them. The CDR3 sequence is 14 residues long. CDR3 DNA sequence: TGTGCCAGCAGTTCATTATCCGGGAAAAACATTCAGTACTTC. Amino acid sequence: CASSSLSGKNIQYF.

The rearrangement links TRBV5-5 to TRBJ1-1, with unresolved D. Trimming cost V 0 bases and J 0 bases, with 9 bases left between them. Per germline, CDR1 SGHKS and CDR2 YYEKEE (reference sequence). The CDR3 has 15 residues. Written as DNA, the CDR3 is TGTGCCAGCAGCTTGGGTCCGAGATTGAACACTGAAGCTTTCTTT. Translating it yields CASSLGPRLNTEAFF.

The CDR3 sequence is CASRPGQELSGNTIYF. CDR3 nucleotides: TGTGCCAGCAGACCGGGACAGGAGCTCTCTGGAAACACCATATATTTT. The gene calls are TRBV5-4 and TRBJ1-3, with 8 bases fitting TRBD1. Germline V gives CDR1 SGHNT, CDR2 YYREEE (reference sequence). The CDR3 contains 16 residues. J lost 0 bases, V lost 5 bases, and 7 bases had no gene match.

The chain combines TRBV11-3 with TRBJ2-2; D gene uncertain. CDR1 is SGHNT, CDR2 YENEEA, per germline. The V gene lost 0 bases and the J gene lost 1 base, with 3 bases spanning the gap. The CDR3 runs to 14 residues. Here the CDR3 DNA reads TGTGCCAGCAGCTTAGATCAGAACACCGGGGAGCTGTTTTTT. The encoded protein is CASSLDQNTGELFF.

This chain uses TRBV7-6 with TRBJ2-3, with 15 positions matching TRBD2. The CDR3 is 17 residues long. In germline, CDR1 is SGHVS, CDR2 FNYEAQ. V lost 5 bases, J lost 1 base, and 4 bases stayed unmatched. In DNA, the CDR3 is TGTGCCAGCAGCCGGGGACTAGCGGGAGGTGGCACAGATACGCAGTATTTT. It encodes CASSRGLAGGGTDTQYF.

This rearrangement joins TRBV7-9 to TRBJ2-1, with a possible D match to TRBD1 (7 bases). V gave up 1 base and J gave up 4 bases, with 11 bases separating them. Germline values: CDR1 SEHNR, CDR2 FQNEAQ (reference sequence). This CDR3 contains 15 residues. CDR3 DNA sequence: TGTGCCAGCAGCTTAGAGGGGGCGGGATACAATGAGCAGTTCTTC. This codes for CASSLEGAGYNEQFF.

The rearrangement links TRBV7-6 to TRBJ2-3; 7 bases align to TRBD1. V gave up 3 bases and J gave up 5 bases; unmatched junction bases: 8. Germline-derived CDR1 and CDR2 are SGHVS and FNYEAQ. The CDR3 runs to 15 residues. The CDR3 bases are TGTGCCAGCAGCTTCCAACGGGACAGAGGAGATACGCAGTATTTT. The encoded protein is CASSFQRDRGDTQYF.

V usage is TRBV6-5 and J usage is TRBJ1-2; D might be TRBD1 (6 bases). Germline assignment: CDR1 MNHEY and CDR2 SVGAGI. The CDR3 contains 12 residues. V lost 7 bases and J 2 bases, leaving 8 bases between the germline ends. DNA of the CDR3: TGTGCCAGCACCGGACAGAACTATGGCTACACCTTC. Encoded protein: CASTGQNYGYTF.

With respect to this clone: Compared with germline, one end of the junction differs, possibly owing to a read error. V and J are TRBV18 and TRBJ1-3; D ambiguous. The CDR3 is made up of 15 amino acids. Looked up from germline, CDR1 is KGHSH and CDR2 is LQKENI. The CDR3 coding sequence is TGTGCCAGCTTACCACGCGCGGAGTCTGGAAACACCATATATTTT. Its translation: CASLPRAESGNTIYF.

This rearrangement joins TRBV10-3 to TRBJ2-3, with 8 bases identical to TRBD1. V was clipped by 4 bases and J by 6 bases; unmatched bases: 6. The germline CDR1 and CDR2 sequences are ENHRY and SYGVKD. The CDR3 extends over 14 amino acids. The CDR3 DNA reads TGTGCCATCAGTGTGGCAGGGGGCGCGGATACGCAGTATTTT. Translation gives CAISVAGGADTQYF.

J is TRBJ2-1 and V is TRBV9; 8 nucleotides align to TRBD2. CDR1 SGDLS and CDR2 YYNGEE come from the germline V gene. The CDR3 runs 15 residues. J was trimmed by 8 bases and V by 0 bases; bases with no gene match: 7. The CDR3 spells CASSVDGTSFDEQFF. The CDR3, as DNA: TGTGCCAGCAGCGTAGACGGGACTAGTTTCGATGAGCAGTTCTTC. The full variable domain, with the rest looked up from reference TRBV9 and TRBJ2-1, is DSGVTQTPKHLITATGQRVTLRCSPRSGDLSVYWYQQSLDQGLQFLIQYYNGEERAKGNILERFSAQQFPDLHSELNLSSLELGDSALYFCASSVDGTSFDEQFFGPGTRLTVL.